This T cell receptor beta chain stems from a study of blood T cell repertoires in COVID-19. Study-level background: Researchers got acute and convalescent COVID-19 samples from the United States, Italy and Spain. PBMCs, B-cell-depleted T cells, or T cells were the source of the cDNA or gDNA that made up the material.

Source study methods: Estimation of nucleated cell counts was performed using reference gene primer amplification. Clones were sequenced by immunoSEQ multiplex PCR, and TCRdb holds only the in-frame ones, with some missing. For V, J and clone size, that table is used; D and trimming come from the DNA. The table has fewer than 250,000 clones, about 88% seen once. The V gene's germline CDR1 is SGHDT and CDR2 YYEEEE. Trimming removed 10 bases at V and 8 bases at J, with 18 bases between. This CDR3 spans 12 amino acids. The sample consisted of peripheral blood. The V gene is TRBV5-6, the J gene TRBJ1-1; D is unclear. The TCR sequence derives from a man younger than 40 with acute or convalescent COVID-19. The CDR3 protein is CALIWGSGEAFF. The CDR3 DNA is TGTGCCCTGATATGGGGAAGCGGGGAAGCTTTCTTT.